This TCR beta chain derives from a study of cytomegalovirus exposure and HLA in healthy donors. The CDR3 runs 14 residues. CDR1 is SQVTM and CDR2 is ANQGSEA in the germline V gene. With V trimmed by 2 bases and J by 6 bases, 7 bases remained unmatched. Turning to this clone: Its antigen is unidentified.

A multiplex PCR was run with 60 Vbeta primers and 13 Jbeta primers. Original methodology: Counted up in a later analysis, unique TCR beta chains came to some 72 million, with around 9.9 million shared. Libraries were prepared by immunoSEQ multiplex PCR; TCRdb keeps only in-frame clonotypes and omits some of them. V and J calls and clone size are given by that table; D and trimming were obtained from the DNA. Here the sample spans over 150,000 clones, 70% to 80% being singletons. Whole-study results and caveats: Within the data, a cluster of highly shared sequence variants was likely a sequencing artifact. Sequencing depth across donors, presence/absence analyses assumed, was roughly uniform.

The V call is TRBV29-1, the J call TRBJ2-1, with 7 nucleotides matching TRBD1. Sequenced material: PBMCs. The source of this sequence is a man in his late teens or twenties in good health and CMV-seropositive. CDR3 bases: TGCAGCGTTGAAACGAACCGGGACAGCAATGAGCAGTTCTTC. This encodes CSVETNRDSNEQFF.